This T cell receptor (beta chain) was sequenced in a study of blood T cell repertoires in COVID-19. Study context: Material from acute and convalescent COVID-19 was sourced from the United States, Italy and Spain. PBMCs, B-cell-depleted T cells, or T cells were the source of the cDNA or gDNA that made up the material.

Per the original data handling: Reference gene primer amplification gave nucleated cell count estimates. Clones were read by immunoSEQ multiplex PCR, and TCRdb kept only the in-frame ones, dropping some. D and trimming come from the DNA, and the V and J calls and clone size come from that table. The sample contains under 100,000 clones, 81% of which appear only once. Per the germline V gene, CDR1 is MNHEY and CDR2 is SVGEGT. This CDR3 is built from 15 residues. Trimming removed 4 bases from V and 4 bases from J, with 16 bases in between. Sequencing input: peripheral blood. V and J are TRBV6-2 or TRBV6-3 and TRBJ1-2, with D perhaps matching TRBD1 (6 bases). The sequence derives from an older man with active or convalescent COVID-19. The CDR3 DNA reads as TGTGCCAGCAGTTCCCCAACAGGGACTAGCTATGGCTACACCTTC. Its translation is CASSSPTGTSYGYTF.